The T cell receptor beta chain described here comes from a study of T cell repertoires in cytomegalovirus infection. Looking at the study overall: Signatures in public TCR beta sequences pointed to both CMV infection and matching HLA type. Findings and caveats of the study: The cumulative frequency of public TCR beta families distinguished individuals who carried CMV together with the relevant HLA. HLA-C-restricted CMV clonotypes gave the most frequent clonotype in two of eight donors.

TCRdb redid the calling of the reads with MiXCR, one entry per CDR3 protein. Of 250,000 to 300,000 distinct CDR3 sequences listed, roughly 9% are singletons. The CDR3 loop spans 14 amino acids. With 8 bases clipped from V and 8 bases from J, the junction kept 13 bases outside the gene matches. Per germline, CDR1 SNHLY and CDR2 FYNNEI. This clonotype was counted ten times or more. Antigen unknown. The J gene is TRBJ1-2, the V gene TRBV2; 8 positions agree with TRBD1. Sequencing was carried out using PBMCs. This sequence originates from a human donor in good health (CMV status not recorded). Some clones in this sample may be carry-over from other donors' samples. CDR3 coding DNA: TGTGCCAGCCGGGGACAGGCGACCGCCATGGGCTACACCTTC. This sequence encodes CASRGQATAMGYTF.